This T cell receptor (beta chain) was retrieved from a study of T cell responses to AZD1222 COVID-19 vaccine (dated by TCRdb to 2020 to 2023). Regarding the study in general: Because spike-specific TCR depth and breadth did not differ between the two schedules, AZD1222 recipients who got a second dose at roughly 4 weeks were pooled with those who got a second dose at roughly 12 weeks. Trial participants were enrolled by age into subgroups of 18-55, 56-69 and 70-plus years, and roughly 150, 30 and 60 TCR-sequenced participants, respectively, were included in these subgroups. A total of just over 230 trial participants underwent TCR sequencing, of whom 207 received two doses of AZD1222 and about 26 received two doses of the MenACWY control vaccine. Overall study results and their limits: The vaccine-associated CD4 TCRs covered the entire spike protein, and the dominant responses fell in regions 160-218 and 743-854. Because no samples from the day 14 peak response were available, repertoires could be characterized only after the peak T cell response. Spike-specific TCR breadth and depth rose significantly after two AZD1222 doses compared with day 0 and with MenACWY recipients. Only a handful of AZD1222 recipients were SARS-CoV-2 seropositive at baseline, limiting conclusions about previously exposed vaccinees. In the small 56-69-year group, the increase in depth fell short of significance, most likely because of low power. Reportedly, close to half of the unique spike-specific TCRs recognized epitopes lying outside the regions that are mutated in the B.1.351 and B.1.1.7 variants. Participants were mostly white British and included more females than males, and it was suggested by the authors that clonal diversity may have been underestimated.

The germline V gene sets CDR1 to SNHLY and CDR2 to FYNNEI. The CDR3, cysteine through phenylalanine, is 14 amino acids long. Only the CDR3 DNA is retained, 42 bases long and in frame from the first base. Between the V and J ends, shortened by 4 bases and 2 bases respectively, the junction contains 10 bases. The CDR3 regions of human TCRbeta chains were analyzed by immunosequencing. Under the source paper's analysis protocol: TCRs in the repertoires were compared against a reference library of SARS-CoV-2-specific TCRs that had been generated with the MIRA antigen-specificity platform. Breadth was defined as the fraction of unique TCRs that were SARS-CoV-2-associated, and depth was defined as the fraction of total T cells that were SARS-CoV-2-associated. Using the MIRA data, each spike-specific TCR was assigned both to the spike region to which the TCR was reactive and to a CD4 or CD8 class. Log10-transformed breadth and depth values were compared by one-way ANOVA with Sidak's multiple comparisons tests. Entries here come from immuneACCESS through TCRdb and include only in-frame sequences with V and J called. Some clones fail to appear in such tables; in the studies checked, an unresolved V gene covers under half of the shortfall, and the cause of the remainder is unknown. Clone size and V and J calls were adopted from that table, with D and trimming inferred from the DNA. The sample contains about 140,000 clones, 75% to 95% of them found a single time. The ten largest clones capture around 2.7% of the sample.

Turning to this clone: Its antigen is unknown. No much larger clonotype is one base removed from it; base qualities were not supplied.

According to the study, the label for this sample's time point signals: baseline before first vaccination. Samples from vaccinated people were obtained from the UK trials COV001 and COV002, which included a single-blind randomized controlled phase 2/3 trial of AZD1222 (ChAdOx1 nCoV-19) in healthy adults. Trial participant PBMC samples were collected at day 0 and day 28 after the second dose for TCRbeta chain sequencing. This TCR was sampled from an adult in good health. The chain couples TRBV2 to TRBJ2-3, with no confident D gene call. This sample comprised peripheral blood, obtained on day 0 of AZD1222 vaccination. The sequenced DNA: TGTGCCAGCAGTGCAAGGGCGTACACAGATACGCAGTATTTT. Its translation is CASSARAYTDTQYF. The reference TRBV2 and TRBJ2-3 proteins fill in what lies around the CDR3, so the full variable domain reads EPEVTQTPSHQVTQMGQEVILRCVPISNHLYFYWYRQILGQKVEFLVSFYNNEISEKSEIFDDQFSVERPDGSNFTLKIRSTKLEDSAMYFCASSARAYTDTQYFGPGTRLTVL.